This T cell receptor (beta chain) comes out of a study of shared clonotypes between healthy human individuals. The sample holds one count of this clone. Its antigen is undetermined. CD8 cells regarded as naive lacked CD45RO, were positively chosen for CCR7, and omitted terminally differentiated effector memory CD45RA+ cells. Study-wide results and caveats: Clonotypes not shared had lower generation probabilities than those common to all four donors.

Assay used: immunoSEQ multiplex PCR; TCRdb lists only in-frame clones, some missing. The repertoire consists of millions of clones, with over 85% occurring once and the leading ten covering roughly 1%. Trimming took off 5 bases at V and 6 bases at J, with 19 bases between the two ends. Germline values: CDR1 LNHNV, CDR2 YYDKDF (reference sequence). This CDR3 region has 16 residues. Sequencing was carried out using naive CD8+ T cells sorted from blood. The source is a man between 18 and 29 years old in good health. The V and J genes are TRBV15 and TRBJ1-4; D remains unclear. The CDR3 loop reads CATSRGNGLADEKLFF. CDR3 coding DNA: TGTGCCACCAGCCGTGGTAACGGGCTTGCGGATGAAAAACTGTTTTTT.